This T cell receptor (beta chain) was captured in a study of beta chain features in type 1 diabetes. The study reverse transcribed the entire isolated RNA, so it sequenced expressed TCRB transcripts. Profiled with immunoSEQ multiplex PCR; TCRdb holds only in-frame clones, not every one. The table shows a few hundred thousand clones, with more than 12% occurring only once. Averaging roughly 120 mL, one heparinised blood draw was given by each donor. It was via CD45RO/CCR7/CD25/CD127/CD95/CD27 that CD4+ naive, central memory, regulatory and stem cell-like memory cells were sorted. With 1 base removed from V and 1 base from J, the gap between germline ends came to 11 bases. Germline loops: CDR1 SEHNR, CDR2 FQNEAQ (reference sequence). This CDR3 comprises 15 residues.

This clonotype was obtained from a woman between 18 and 29 years old in good health. The material sequenced was naive CD4+ T cells from blood. The chain carries TRBV7-9 and TRBJ2-7, with D possibly matching TRBD1 (6 bases). The chain's CDR3 is CASSLGTALSYEQYF. The CDR3, as DNA: TGTGCCAGCAGCTTAGGGACAGCTCTATCCTACGAGCAGTACTTC.